This TCR beta chain appears in the sequencing data of a study of blood T cells in healthy people across ages. A J-beta primer mix and a sample-barcoded 5' primer were used in a second PCR of about 7 to 12 cycles. TCRdb used MiXCR to reprocess the 5' RACE reads, holding one entry per CDR3 protein. Of hundreds of thousands of distinct CDR3 sequences in the sample, around 54% were seen once. The CDR3 runs 14 residues. Germline V CDR1 and CDR2: SQVTM, ANQGSEA. The V end lost 1 base, the J end lost 1 base, and 10 bases lay between the germline ends. Every participating donor contributed roughly 11 milliliters of peripheral blood through a draw.

J is TRBJ2-5 and V is TRBV29-1; D gene ambiguous. This TCR derives from a man aged 60-69 years in good health. The sequenced sample was blood. Here the CDR3 DNA reads TGCAGCGTTGAAGGGACGGTGGTCCAAGAGACCCAGTACTTC. It specifies CSVEGTVVQETQYF. Based on the CDR3 plus reference TRBV29-1 and TRBJ2-5, the full variable domain is SAVISQKPSRDICQRGTSLTIQCQVDSQVTMMFWYRQQPGQSLTLIATANQGSEATYESGFVIDKFPISRPNLTFSTLTVSNMSPEDSSIYLCSVEGTVVQETQYFGPGTRLLVL.